This TCR beta chain was sequenced in a study of CD8 T cells in ankylosing spondylitis. Study outcomes and limitations: A motif of several highly homologous TCR beta variants was seen as apparently characteristic of ankylosing spondylitis blood.

The CDR3 spans 16 residues. The germline V gene encodes CDR1 MGHRA and CDR2 YSYEKL. The V end lost 2 bases, the J end lost 2 bases, and 13 bases lay between the germline ends. There are a few counts of this clonotype. What it binds is unknown. TCRdb called the 5' RACE reads again in MiXCR, with one record for every CDR3 protein. The sample consists of about 220,000 distinct CDR3 sequences, about a sixth of them appearing once. V gene TRBV4-1 combines with J gene TRBJ2-1; a weak D match, TRBD2 (6 bases). The sequence derives from a male donor with ankylosing spondylitis. The sequencing sample was made of blood, either unsorted or a sorted T cell fraction (not recorded which). The CDR3, as DNA: TGCGCCAGCAGCCAACCGGACTACAGGACCTACAATGAGCAGTTCTTC. Its translation is CASSQPDYRTYNEQFF.